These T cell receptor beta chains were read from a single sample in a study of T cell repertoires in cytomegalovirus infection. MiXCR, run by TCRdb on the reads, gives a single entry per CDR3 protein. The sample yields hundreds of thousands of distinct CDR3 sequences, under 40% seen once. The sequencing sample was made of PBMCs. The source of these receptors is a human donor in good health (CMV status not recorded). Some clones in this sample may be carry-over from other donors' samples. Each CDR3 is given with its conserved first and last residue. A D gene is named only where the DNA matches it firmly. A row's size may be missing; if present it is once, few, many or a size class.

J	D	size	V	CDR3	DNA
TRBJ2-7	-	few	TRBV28	CASRLGDVNYEQYF	TGTGCCAGCAGGCTTGGCGATGTTAACTACGAGCAGTACTTC
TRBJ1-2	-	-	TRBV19	CASSPSRTGRIYGYTF	TGTGCCAGTAGTCCGTCCCGTACAGGGAGGATCTATGGCTACACCTTC
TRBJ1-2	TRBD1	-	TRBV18	CASSPDRGRSYGYTF	TGTGCCAGCTCACCAGATAGGGGGCGATCCTATGGCTACACCTTC
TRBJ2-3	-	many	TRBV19	CASSILTHTDTQYF	TGTGCCAGTAGTATATTGACCCACACAGATACGCAGTATTTT
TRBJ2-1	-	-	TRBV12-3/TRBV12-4	CASTGGAGDEQFF	TGTGCCAGCACTGGCGGTGCAGGGGATGAGCAGTTCTTC
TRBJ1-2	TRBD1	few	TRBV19	CASSLPKTGAVGYTF	TGTGCCAGTAGTCTACCGAAGACAGGGGCGGTTGGCTACACCTTC
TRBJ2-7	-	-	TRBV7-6	CASSLALRDEQYF	TGTGCCAGCAGCTTAGCGCTCCGAGACGAGCAGTACTTC
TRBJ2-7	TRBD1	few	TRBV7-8	CASSWGQPSSYEQYF	TGTGCCAGCAGCTGGGGACAGCCGAGCTCCTACGAGCAGTACTTC
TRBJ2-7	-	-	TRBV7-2	CASSLEELAELHEQYF	TGTGCCAGCAGCTTAGAGGAGCTAGCTGAGCTCCACGAGCAGTACTTC
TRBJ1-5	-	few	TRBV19	CASSMGGPQHF	TGTGCCAGTAGTATGGGGGGTCCCCAGCATTTT
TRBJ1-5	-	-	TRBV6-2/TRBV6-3	CASTKGPDGYQPQHF	TGTGCCAGCACCAAGGGTCCGGACGGCTATCAGCCCCAGCATTTT
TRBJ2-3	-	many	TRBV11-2	CASSLGSGRTDTQYF	TGTGCCAGCAGCTTAGGAAGTGGGCGAACAGATACGCAGTATTTT
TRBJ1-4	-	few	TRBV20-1	CSAKATNEKLFF	TGCAGTGCTAAAGCAACTAATGAAAAACTGTTTTTT
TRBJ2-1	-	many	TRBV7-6	CASSPGRLYHNEQFF	TGTGCCAGCAGCCCGGGAAGACTGTACCACAATGAGCAGTTCTTC
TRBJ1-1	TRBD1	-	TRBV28	CASSFRGTANTKAFF	TGTGCCAGCAGTTTCCGAGGGACAGCGAACACTAAAGCTTTCTTT
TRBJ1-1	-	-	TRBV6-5	CASSAGKNTEALF	TGTGCCAGCAGCGCGGGGAAGAACACTGAAGCTTTGTTT
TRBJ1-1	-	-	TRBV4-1	CDSSQAVIGEAFF	TGCGACAGCAGCCAAGCGGTTATAGGTGAAGCTTTCTTT